This T cell receptor beta chain was sequenced during a study of radiotherapy plus CTLA-4 blockade in lung cancer. Study observations and caveats: Peripheral blood showed expansion of tumor-derived TCR clones after radiotherapy and ipilimumab.

TCRdb's copy holds only in-frame clones and misses some; the assay was immunoSEQ multiplex PCR. The table records some 64,000 clones, 65% to 85% of them present only once. Only one count was recorded for this clone. The antigen is unknown. Trimming took 4 bases from V and 0 from J; bases not matched to a gene: 11. Germline lookup yields CDR1 SGHRS and CDR2 YFSETQ. This CDR3 region has 17 residues. The sequence derives from a human donor with non-small cell lung cancer whose response to radiotherapy plus ipilimumab could not be evaluated. Some clones in this sample may be carry-over from other donors' samples. This material consisted of peripheral blood, taken from a patient treated with radiotherapy plus ipilimumab. V gene TRBV5-1 combines with J gene TRBJ2-7; TRBD1 matches 9 bases. The CDR3 sequence is CASSKRTGAGSSYEQYF. The CDR3, as DNA: TGCGCCAGCAGCAAAAGGACAGGGGCGGGAAGCTCCTACGAGCAGTACTTC.